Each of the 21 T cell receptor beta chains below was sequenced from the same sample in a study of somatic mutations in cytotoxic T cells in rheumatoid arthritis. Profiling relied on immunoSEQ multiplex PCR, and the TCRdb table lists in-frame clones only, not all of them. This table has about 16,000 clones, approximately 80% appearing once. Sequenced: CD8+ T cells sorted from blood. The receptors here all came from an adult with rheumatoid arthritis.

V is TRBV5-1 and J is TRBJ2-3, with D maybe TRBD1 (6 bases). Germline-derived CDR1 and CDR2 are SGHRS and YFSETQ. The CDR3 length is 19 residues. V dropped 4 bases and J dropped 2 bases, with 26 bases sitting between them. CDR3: CASSLDPWTDQDSTDTQYF. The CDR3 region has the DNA TGCGCCAGCAGCCTTGATCCCTGGACAGACCAAGACTCCACAGATACGCAGTATTTT.

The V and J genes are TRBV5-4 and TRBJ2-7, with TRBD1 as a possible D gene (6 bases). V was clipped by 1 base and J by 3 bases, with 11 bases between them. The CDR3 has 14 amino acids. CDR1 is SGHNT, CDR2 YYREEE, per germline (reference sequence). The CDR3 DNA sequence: TGTGCCAGCAGCTTGACAGGGTTAGACTACGAGCAGTACTTC. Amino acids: CASSLTGLDYEQYF. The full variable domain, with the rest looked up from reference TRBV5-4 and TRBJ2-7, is ETGVTQSPTHLIKTRGQQVTLRCSSQSGHNTVSWYQQALGQGPQFIFQYYREEENGRGNFPPRFSGLQFPNYSSELNVNALELDDSALYLCASSLTGLDYEQYFGPGTRLTVT.

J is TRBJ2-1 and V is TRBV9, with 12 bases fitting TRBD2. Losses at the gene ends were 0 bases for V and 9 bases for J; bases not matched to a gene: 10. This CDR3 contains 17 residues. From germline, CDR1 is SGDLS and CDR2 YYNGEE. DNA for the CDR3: TGTGCCAGCAGCGTAGAGCTAGCGGGGGGGCACTTTAGTGAGCAGTTCTTC. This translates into CASSVELAGGHFSEQFF.

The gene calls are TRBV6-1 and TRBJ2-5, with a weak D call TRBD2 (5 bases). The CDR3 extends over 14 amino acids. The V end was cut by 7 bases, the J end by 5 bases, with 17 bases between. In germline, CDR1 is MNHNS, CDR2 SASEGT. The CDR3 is CASNLVGERETQYF. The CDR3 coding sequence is TGTGCCAGCAATTTGGTCGGGGAGCGCGAGACCCAGTACTTC.

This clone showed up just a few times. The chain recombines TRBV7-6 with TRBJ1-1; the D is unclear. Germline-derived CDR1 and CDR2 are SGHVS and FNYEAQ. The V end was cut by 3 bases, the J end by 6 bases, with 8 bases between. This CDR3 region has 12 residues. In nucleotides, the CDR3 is TGTGCCAGCAGCTTGGTCGGCGCTGAAGCTTTCTTT. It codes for CASSLVGAEAFF.

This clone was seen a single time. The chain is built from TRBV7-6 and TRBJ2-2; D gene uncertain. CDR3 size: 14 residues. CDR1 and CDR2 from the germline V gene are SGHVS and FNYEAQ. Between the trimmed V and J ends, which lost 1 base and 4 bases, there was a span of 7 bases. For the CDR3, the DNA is TGTGCCAGCAGCTTAGTCCAGAGCACCGGGGAGCTGTTTTTT. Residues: CASSLVQSTGELFF.

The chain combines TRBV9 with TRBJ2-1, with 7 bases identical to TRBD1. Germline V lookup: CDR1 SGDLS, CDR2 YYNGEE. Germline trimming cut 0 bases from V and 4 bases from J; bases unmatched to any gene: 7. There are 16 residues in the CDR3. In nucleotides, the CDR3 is TGTGCCAGCAGCGTAGGGGAAGGGGGCCTATACAATGAGCAGTTCTTC. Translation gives CASSVGEGGLYNEQFF.

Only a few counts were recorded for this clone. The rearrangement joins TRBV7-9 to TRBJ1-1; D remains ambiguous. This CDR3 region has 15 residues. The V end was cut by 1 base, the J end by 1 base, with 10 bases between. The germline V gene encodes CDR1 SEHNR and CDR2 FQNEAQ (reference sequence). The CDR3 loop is CASSLVAGENTEAFF. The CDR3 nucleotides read TGTGCCAGCAGCTTAGTCGCCGGAGAGAACACTGAAGCTTTCTTT.

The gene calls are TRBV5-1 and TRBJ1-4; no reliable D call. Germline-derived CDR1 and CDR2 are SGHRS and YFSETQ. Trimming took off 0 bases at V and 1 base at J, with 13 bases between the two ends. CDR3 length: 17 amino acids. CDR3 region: CASSLAGLGRTNEKLFF. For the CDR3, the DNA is TGCGCCAGCAGCTTGGCCGGTCTGGGGAGAACTAATGAAAAACTGTTTTTT.

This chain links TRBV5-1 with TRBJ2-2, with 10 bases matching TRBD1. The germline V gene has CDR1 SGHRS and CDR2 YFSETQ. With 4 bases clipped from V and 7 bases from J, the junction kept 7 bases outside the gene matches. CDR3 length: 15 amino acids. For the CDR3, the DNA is TGCGCCAGCAGCGCCGACAGGGGGCGCATCGGGGAGCTGTTTTTT. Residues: CASSADRGRIGELFF.

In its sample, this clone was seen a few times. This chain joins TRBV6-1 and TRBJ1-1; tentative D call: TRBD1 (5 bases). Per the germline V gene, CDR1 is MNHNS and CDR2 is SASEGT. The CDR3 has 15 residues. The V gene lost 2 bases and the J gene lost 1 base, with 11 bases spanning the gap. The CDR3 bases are TGTGCCAGCAGTGAATTGGGGGGTCCGAACACTGAAGCTTTCTTT. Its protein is CASSELGGPNTEAFF.

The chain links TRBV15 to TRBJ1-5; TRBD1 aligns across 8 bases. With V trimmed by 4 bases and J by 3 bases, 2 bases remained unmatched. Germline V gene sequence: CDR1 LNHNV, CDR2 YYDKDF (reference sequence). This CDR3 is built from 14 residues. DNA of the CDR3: TGTGCCACCAGCACGGACAGGGCCAATCAGCCCCAGCATTTT. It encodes CATSTDRANQPQHF.

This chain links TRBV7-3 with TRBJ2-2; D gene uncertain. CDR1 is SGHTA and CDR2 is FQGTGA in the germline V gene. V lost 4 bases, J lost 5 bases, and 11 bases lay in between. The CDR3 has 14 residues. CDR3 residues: CASSSSTSTGELFF. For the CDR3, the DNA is TGTGCCAGCAGCTCCTCAACTTCAACCGGGGAGCTGTTTTTT.

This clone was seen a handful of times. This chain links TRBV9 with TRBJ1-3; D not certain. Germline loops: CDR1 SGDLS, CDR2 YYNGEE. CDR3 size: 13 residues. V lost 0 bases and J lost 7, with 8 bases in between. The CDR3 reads CASSVDGTNTIYF. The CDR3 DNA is TGTGCCAGCAGCGTAGATGGTACGAACACCATATATTTT.

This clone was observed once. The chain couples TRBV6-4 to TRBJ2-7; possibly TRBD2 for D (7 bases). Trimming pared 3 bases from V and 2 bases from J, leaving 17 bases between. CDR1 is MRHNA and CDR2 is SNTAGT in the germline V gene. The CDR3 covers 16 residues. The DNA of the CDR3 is TGTGCCAGCAGTGAAGGTGGGGGGGCCAGTCCCTACGAGCAGTACTTC. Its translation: CASSEGGGASPYEQYF.

The CDR3 is CASSDSNRGANVLTF. In DNA, the CDR3 is TGTGCCAGCAGTGACTCGAACAGGGGGGCCAACGTCCTGACTTTC. V gene TRBV6-4 combines with J gene TRBJ2-6; D may be TRBD1 (5 bases). The CDR3 length is 15 residues. V was trimmed by 0 bases and J by 4 bases, leaving 7 bases between them. Germline CDR1 MRHNA, CDR2 SNTAGT.

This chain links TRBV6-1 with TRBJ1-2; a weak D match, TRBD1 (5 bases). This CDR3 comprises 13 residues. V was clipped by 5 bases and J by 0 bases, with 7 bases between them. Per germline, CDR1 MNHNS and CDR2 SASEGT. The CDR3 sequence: CASSLTANYGYTF. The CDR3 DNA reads TGTGCCAGCAGTCTGACAGCTAACTATGGCTACACCTTC.

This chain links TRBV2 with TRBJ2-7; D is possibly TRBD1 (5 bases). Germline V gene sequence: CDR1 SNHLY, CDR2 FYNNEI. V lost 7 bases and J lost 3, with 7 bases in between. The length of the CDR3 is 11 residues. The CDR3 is CASTQGYEQYV. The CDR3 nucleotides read TGTGCCAGCACCCAGGGCTACGAGCAGTACGTC.

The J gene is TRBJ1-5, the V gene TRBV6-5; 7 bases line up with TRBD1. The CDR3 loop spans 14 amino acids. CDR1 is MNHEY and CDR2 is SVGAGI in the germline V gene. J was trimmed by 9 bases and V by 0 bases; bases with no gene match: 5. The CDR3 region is CASSYSTGRGPQHF. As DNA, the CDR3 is TGTGCCAGCAGTTACTCGACAGGGAGGGGGCCCCAGCATTTT.

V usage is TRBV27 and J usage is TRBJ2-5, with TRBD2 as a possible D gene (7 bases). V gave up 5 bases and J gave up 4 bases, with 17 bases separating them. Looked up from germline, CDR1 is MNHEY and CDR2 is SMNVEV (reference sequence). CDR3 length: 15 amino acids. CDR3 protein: CASSPFARGLETQYF. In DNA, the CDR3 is TGTGCCAGCAGTCCCTTCGCGCGGGGGCTAGAGACCCAGTACTTC.

This CDR3 is CASSLLAGGPDTQYF. For the CDR3, the DNA is TGTGCCAGCAGCTTACTAGCGGGGGGGCCGGATACGCAGTATTTT. The chain couples TRBV7-8 to TRBJ2-3; TRBD2 matches 12 bases. The junction had 3 bases not matched to a gene; V was cut back by 2 bases and J by 6 bases. CDR3 length equals 15 residues. Germline CDR1 is SGHVS and CDR2 is FQNEAQ.